One sample yielded the 28 T cell receptor beta chains listed below, sequenced in a study of CD8+CD57+ T cells in acquired aplastic anemia. CDR3 and TCR beta VDJ profiling relied on genomic DNA as the template. MiXCR, applied by TCRdb to the reads, yields one record per CDR3 protein. Here the sample spans under 350,000 distinct CDR3 sequences, 45% to 65% being singletons. Sequenced sample: sorted CD4+, CD8+, or CD8+CD57+ T cells (not recorded which) from PBMCs. The receptor set was obtained from a human donor with severe aplastic anemia or a healthy control (not recorded which).

The chain joins TRBV29-1 to TRBJ2-3; TRBD1 or TRBD2 may be the D gene (5 bases each). The V gene's germline CDR1 is SQVTM and CDR2 ANQGSEA. V shed 2 bases and J shed 0 bases, with 9 bases lying between them. This CDR3 has 14 amino acids. Here the CDR3 DNA reads TGCAGCGTTGAATCGGGGCCTAGCACAGATACGCAGTATTTT. Translating gives CSVESGPSTDTQYF.

This clonotype appeared a few times. The chain is built from TRBV7-9 and TRBJ2-7; TRBD2 agrees at 9 bases. CDR1 is SEHNR, CDR2 FQNEAQ, per germline (reference sequence). The CDR3 spans 15 residues. J gave up 2 bases and V 1 base, and 3 bases lay outside the gene matches. The CDR3 loop reads CASSLGGGGTYEQYF. The CDR3 bases are TGTGCCAGCAGCTTAGGCGGGGGGGGAACCTACGAGCAGTACTTC.

This sequence joins TRBV7-2 and TRBJ2-5, with D unclear. Per germline, CDR1 SGHTA and CDR2 FQGNSA. The CDR3 spans 13 residues. V was cut by 1 base and J by 2 bases, with 5 bases left in between. Written as DNA, the CDR3 is TGTGCCAGCAGCTTAGAGGCGCAAGAGACCCAGTACTTC. Amino acids: CASSLEAQETQYF.

V and J are TRBV12-3 or TRBV12-4 and TRBJ2-7; no definite D call. The CDR3 has 14 residues. V lost 6 bases and J lost 1, with 13 bases in between. CDR3 bases: TGTGCCAGCAGATTGAGACCGGAGTCCTACGAGCAGTACTTC. This gives the protein CASRLRPESYEQYF.

This clonotype was seen just once. This chain connects TRBV9 to TRBJ2-2; no reliable D call. This CDR3 spans 14 amino acids. The germline V gene has CDR1 SGDLS and CDR2 YYNGEE. V dropped 0 bases and J dropped 3 bases, with 6 bases sitting between them. The DNA for the CDR3 is TGTGCCAGCAGCGTAGATTGGGACACCGGGGAGCTGTTTTTT. Residues: CASSVDWDTGELFF. The variable domain in full, with the rest retrieved from reference TRBV9 and TRBJ2-2, is DSGVTQTPKHLITATGQRVTLRCSPRSGDLSVYWYQQSLDQGLQFLIQYYNGEERAKGNILERFSAQQFPDLHSELNLSSLELGDSALYFCASSVDWDTGELFFGEGSRLTVL.

This clonotype has a count of ten or more. V gene TRBV5-6 combines with J gene TRBJ2-3; 7 bases match TRBD2. Germline CDR1 reads SGHDT; CDR2 reads YYEEEE. The CDR3 spans 14 residues. The junction had 5 bases not matched to a gene; V was cut back by 1 base and J by 6 bases. The DNA for the CDR3 is TGTGCCAGCAGCTTGTGGGGGGGGAGGGATACGCAGTATTTT. Its protein product is CASSLWGGRDTQYF.

This chain uses TRBV10-3 with TRBJ1-2; tentative D call: TRBD1 (5 bases). V dropped 5 bases and J dropped 8 bases, with 15 bases sitting between them. Per the germline V gene, CDR1 is ENHRY and CDR2 is SYGVKD. The CDR3 totals 13 residues. In DNA form, the CDR3 reads TGTGCCATCAGTCCAGGACACGAATACGGCTACACCTTC. It translates to CAISPGHEYGYTF.

This rearrangement joins TRBV4-1 to TRBJ2-1; a weak D match, TRBD1 (6 bases). The V gene's germline CDR1 is MGHRA and CDR2 YSYEKL. Between the trimmed V and J ends, which lost 3 bases and 13 bases, there was a span of 22 bases. This CDR3 has 15 amino acids. The CDR3 DNA reads TGCGCCAGCAGCCACAGCCCGGACAGCCGGGGTGATCAGTTCTTC. Translating it yields CASSHSPDSRGDQFF.

The chain couples TRBV20-1 to TRBJ1-2, with no clear D. V lost 3 bases, J lost 3 bases, and 14 bases lay in between. The CDR3 has 14 residues. Germline V gene lookup returns CDR1 DFQATT and CDR2 SNEGSKA (reference sequence). The CDR3 region has the DNA TGCAGTGCTAGTGTGGAGGGAAACGACTATGGCTACACCTTC. Translated, it gives CSASVEGNDYGYTF.

The rearrangement joins TRBV19 to TRBJ2-7; no reliable D call. The CDR3 is 13 amino acids. V shed 6 bases and J shed 2 bases, with 11 bases lying between them. The V gene's germline CDR1 is LNHDA and CDR2 SQIVND (reference sequence). The CDR3 bases are TGTGCCAGTAGGGCGGACCGGACCTACGAGCAGTACTTC. Its translation: CASRADRTYEQYF.

In regard to this clonotype: One end of the junction is discordant with germline, which a read error may explain. The rearrangement links TRBV6-5 to TRBJ1-2; TRBD1 matches at 9 bases. The CDR3 length is 18 residues. Germline V gene sequence: CDR1 MNHEY, CDR2 SVGAGI. The DNA for the CDR3 is TGTGCCGGCAGTTCCGTACTACCGGGACAGGGATCGAACTATGGCTACACCTTC. Protein sequence: CAGSSVLPGQGSNYGYTF.

This sequence joins TRBV20-1 and TRBJ1-1; 7 nucleotides line up with TRBD1. J lost 7 bases, V lost 6 bases, and 14 bases had no gene match. From germline, CDR1 is DFQATT and CDR2 SNEGSKA (reference sequence). The CDR3 length is 14 residues. CDR3 DNA sequence: TGCAGTGCGCGAACGACAGGGATAGGCGGTGAAGCTTTCTTT. This gives the protein CSARTTGIGGEAFF.

J is TRBJ1-6 and V is TRBV12-5; weak D call: TRBD1 (5 bases). The CDR3 length is 16 residues. CDR1 and CDR2 from the germline V gene are LGHNT and FRNRAP. The CDR3 bases are TGTGCCAGCAGTTTAGTACATTGGCAGGGCAATTCACCCCTCCACTTT. This codes for CASSLVHWQGNSPLHF.

In its sample, this clonotype was seen a few times. The CDR3 sequence: CATIDISGANVLTF. DNA for the CDR3: TGTGCCACGATCGACATCTCTGGGGCCAACGTCCTGACTTTC. The rearrangement links TRBV19 to TRBJ2-6; D uncertain. CDR3 length equals 14 residues. The V gene lost 10 bases and the J gene lost 0 bases, with 10 bases spanning the gap. The germline gives CDR1 LNHDA, CDR2 SQIVND (reference sequence).

The chain couples TRBV7-6 to TRBJ1-3, with D maybe TRBD1 (5 bases). V was trimmed by 1 base and J by 1 base, leaving 14 bases between them. The CDR3 runs to 17 residues. CDR1 and CDR2 from the germline V gene are SGHVS and FNYEAQ. CDR3 loop: CASSLGQRRLSGNTIYF. In DNA, the CDR3 is TGTGCCAGCAGCTTAGGACAGCGGAGACTTTCTGGAAACACCATATATTTT.

In this sample, this clonotype turned up many times. The gene calls are TRBV7-8 and TRBJ2-4; 7 bases map to TRBD1. CDR3 size: 14 residues. The V segment lost 8 bases and the J segment 6 bases; nucleotides outside the gene matches: 10. CDR1 is SGHVS, CDR2 FQNEAQ, per germline. The CDR3 here is CASGIDRVLNIQYF. DNA for the CDR3: TGTGCCAGCGGGATCGACAGGGTACTAAACATTCAGTACTTC.

The chain joins TRBV7-9 to TRBJ1-2; no clear D. The CDR3 spans 11 residues. Germline values: CDR1 SEHNR, CDR2 FQNEAQ (reference sequence). The V and J ends lost 4 bases and 14 bases respectively, with 14 bases between them. The CDR3 nucleotides read TGTGCCAGCAGCTCGGAAAGGATTCCTACCTTC. Translated: CASSSERIPTF. The variable domain in full, completed from reference TRBV7-9 and TRBJ1-2, reads DTGVSQNPRHKITKRGQNVTFRCDPISEHNRLYWYRQTLGQGPEFLTYFQNEAQLEKSRLLSDRFSAERPKGSFSTLEIQRTEQGDSAMYLCASSSERIPTFGSGTRLTVV.

The V call is TRBV6-1, the J call TRBJ2-3, with 12 bases fitting TRBD2. V trimming: 7 bases; J trimming: 4 bases; junction bases outside the gene matches: 9. Germline lookup yields CDR1 MNHNS and CDR2 SASEGT. The CDR3 contains 16 residues. CDR3 amino acids: CASTRWLAGGPDTQYF. CDR3 DNA: TGTGCCAGCACCAGGTGGCTAGCGGGGGGGCCAGATACGCAGTATTTT.

For this clonotype: This may arise from a read error, as a much more abundant clone is one base away. The chain links TRBV5-1 to TRBJ2-5; 7 nucleotides match TRBD2. Germline V gene data show CDR1 as SGHRS and CDR2 as YFSETQ. The CDR3 covers 17 residues. In nucleotides, the CDR3 is TGCGCCAGCAGCTTGGCTCCGACGGGGGGAGACCAAGAGGCCCAGTACTTC. Amino acid sequence: CASSLAPTGGDQEAQYF. The whole variable domain, filled in from reference TRBV5-1 and TRBJ2-5, reads KAGVTQTPRYLIKTRGQQVTLSCSPISGHRSVSWYQQTPGQGLQFLFEYFSETQRNKGNFPGRFSGRQFSNSRSEMNVSTLELGDSALYLCASSLAPTGGDQEAQYFGPGTRLLVL.

To note about this clonotype: Possible read error: a much larger clone is one base away. The genes are TRBV20-1 and TRBJ2-5; either TRBD1 or TRBD2 may supply D (5 bases each). Germline CDR1 is DFQATT and CDR2 is SNEGSKA (reference sequence). The CDR3 is 16 amino acids. The CDR3, as DNA: TGCAGTGCTAGAGTAGAGTCGGGGCAGCCCCAAGAGACCCTGTACTTC. Its translation: CSARVESGQPQETLYF.

In this sample, this clonotype turned up a few times. V is TRBV18 and J is TRBJ2-1; the match to TRBD2 covers 12 bases. CDR1 KGHSH and CDR2 LQKENI come from the germline V gene. V was clipped by 2 bases and J by 15 bases; unmatched bases: 8. The CDR3 runs 14 residues. CDR3 sequence (DNA): TGTGCCAGCTCACCATCCTCGCTAGCGGGGGGGCTGTTCTTC. This translates into CASSPSSLAGGLFF.

This clonotype has just one count. This sequence joins TRBV7-3 and TRBJ2-5; D remains ambiguous. Trimming took 5 bases from V and 1 from J, leaving 11 bases between them. The CDR3 loop spans 14 amino acids. Germline CDR1 is SGHTA and CDR2 is FQGTGA. The CDR3 here is CASSLAHGQETQYF. The CDR3, as DNA: TGTGCCAGCAGCCTCGCCCACGGCCAAGAGACCCAGTACTTC.

This rearrangement joins TRBV9 to TRBJ1-1; TRBD1 matches at 11 bases. The CDR3 has 17 residues. Germline loops: CDR1 SGDLS, CDR2 YYNGEE. V lost 4 bases and J lost 5; bases outside the gene matches: 13. Here the CDR3 DNA reads TGTGCCAGCAGCATAGGGACAGGGGGATTCCGCACAACTGAAGCTTTCTTT. This gives the protein CASSIGTGGFRTTEAFF. Full variable domain (remainder filled in from reference TRBV9 and TRBJ1-1): DSGVTQTPKHLITATGQRVTLRCSPRSGDLSVYWYQQSLDQGLQFLIQYYNGEERAKGNILERFSAQQFPDLHSELNLSSLELGDSALYFCASSIGTGGFRTTEAFFGQGTRLTVV.

This clonotype was counted a few times. The chain carries TRBV19 and TRBJ1-6; D perhaps matches TRBD1 (6 bases). This CDR3 has 15 residues. V was pared by 6 bases and J by 10 bases, with 19 bases between. Germline CDR1 is LNHDA and CDR2 is SQIVND (reference sequence). CDR3 nucleotides: TGTGCCAGTAGACCACCTGGGGGGGCCGGGTCACCCCTCCACTTT. Translation: CASRPPGGAGSPLHF.

This clonotype was recorded a few times. The chain is built from TRBV20-1 and TRBJ1-2, with D maybe TRBD1 (5 bases). Germline lookup yields CDR1 DFQATT and CDR2 SNEGSKA (reference sequence). There are 12 residues in the CDR3. V lost 7 bases and J 6 bases, leaving 15 bases between the germline ends. The CDR3 nucleotides read TGCAGTGGCGTTGACAGTTTCGATGGCTACACCTTC. Its translation: CSGVDSFDGYTF.

The chain has TRBV2 and TRBJ2-1; D uncertain. The CDR3 contains 13 residues. The germline V gene encodes CDR1 SNHLY and CDR2 FYNNEI. V lost 3 bases and J 7 bases, leaving 10 bases between the germline ends. This chain's CDR3 is CASSEVTPNEQFF. CDR3 DNA: TGTGCCAGCAGTGAGGTAACTCCTAATGAGCAGTTCTTC.

This clonotype was counted many times. The V gene is TRBV20-1, the J gene TRBJ2-2, with 8 positions matching TRBD2. Germline CDR1 DFQATT, CDR2 SNEGSKA (reference sequence). V dropped 5 bases and J dropped 2; count of bases not matched to a gene: 7. The CDR3 has 15 residues. The CDR3 sequence is CSAYGVAGNTGELFF. CDR3 nucleotides: TGCAGTGCTTATGGGGTAGCGGGAAACACCGGGGAGCTGTTTTTT.

The chain combines TRBV29-1 with TRBJ2-1, with D perhaps TRBD2 (5 bases). Trimming stripped 6 bases from V and 4 bases from J, with 22 bases between. The length of the CDR3 is 16 residues. Germline CDR1 and CDR2: SQVTM and ANQGSEA. Here the CDR3 reads CSVEDSGWARYNEQFF. CDR3 nucleotide sequence: TGCAGCGTCGAGGATTCGGGGTGGGCGCGTTACAATGAGCAGTTCTTC.